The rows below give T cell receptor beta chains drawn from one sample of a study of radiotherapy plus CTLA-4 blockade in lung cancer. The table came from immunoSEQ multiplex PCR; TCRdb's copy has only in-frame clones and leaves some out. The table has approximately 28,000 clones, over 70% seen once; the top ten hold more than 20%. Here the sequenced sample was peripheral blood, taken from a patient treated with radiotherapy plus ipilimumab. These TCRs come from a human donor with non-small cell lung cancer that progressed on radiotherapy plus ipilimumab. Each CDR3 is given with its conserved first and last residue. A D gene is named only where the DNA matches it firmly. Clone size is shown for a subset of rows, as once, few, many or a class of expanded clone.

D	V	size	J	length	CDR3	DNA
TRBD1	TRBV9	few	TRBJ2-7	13	CASSVGDSGEQYF	TGTGCCAGCAGCGTAGGGGACAGCGGTGAGCAGTACTTC
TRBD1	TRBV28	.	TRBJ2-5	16	CASSSPPQGAEETQYF	TGTGCCAGCAGTTCCCCACCACAGGGGGCTGAGGAGACCCAGTACTTC
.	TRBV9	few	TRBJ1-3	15	CASGAGLRSGNTIYF	TGTGCCAGCGGCGCGGGACTACGCTCTGGAAACACCATATATTTT
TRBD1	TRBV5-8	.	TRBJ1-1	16	CASSLPPGQENTEAFF	TGTGCCAGCAGTCTCCCACCGGGACAGGAGAACACTGAAGCTTTCTTT
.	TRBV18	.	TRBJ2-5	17	CASSPNQRAALQETQYF	TGTGCCAGCTCACCAAATCAGCGGGCCGCACTCCAAGAGACCCAGTACTTC
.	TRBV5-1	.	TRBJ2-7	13	CASSPQGYYEQYF	TGCGCCAGCAGTCCACAGGGTTACTACGAGCAGTACTTC
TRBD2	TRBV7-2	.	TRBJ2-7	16	CASSLDPPSGGYEQYF	TGTGCCAGCAGCTTAGACCCTCCTAGCGGGGGGTACGAGCAGTACTTC
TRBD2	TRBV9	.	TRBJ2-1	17	CASSAGLAGSSYNEQFF	TGTGCCAGCAGCGCGGGACTAGCGGGGAGCTCCTACAATGAGCAGTTCTTC
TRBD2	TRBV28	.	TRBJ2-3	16	CASSLSTSGSWDTQYF	TGTGCCAGCAGTTTATCGACTAGCGGGAGTTGGGATACGCAGTATTTT
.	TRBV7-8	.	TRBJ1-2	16	CASSPETGLTNYGYTF	TGTGCCAGCAGCCCAGAGACAGGCCTGACGAACTATGGCTACACCTTC
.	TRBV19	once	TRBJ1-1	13	CASSQGVMTEAFF	TGTGCCAGTAGCCAGGGTGTAATGACTGAAGCTTTCTTT
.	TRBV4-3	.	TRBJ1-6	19	CASSQVGLGARGFASPLHF	TGCGCCAGCAGCCAAGTTGGCCTTGGAGCCAGGGGTTTTGCTTCACCCCTCCACTTT
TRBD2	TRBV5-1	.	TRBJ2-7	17	CASSLEPTSGGAYEQYF	TGCGCCAGCAGCTTGGAACCTACTAGCGGAGGAGCCTACGAGCAGTACTTC
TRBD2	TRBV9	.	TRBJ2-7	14	CASSASGGSYEQYF	TGTGCCAGCAGCGCAAGCGGGGGCTCCTACGAGCAGTACTTC
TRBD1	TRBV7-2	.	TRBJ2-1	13	CAIRTGGYNEQFF	TGTGCCATCCGGACAGGGGGCTACAATGAGCAGTTCTTC
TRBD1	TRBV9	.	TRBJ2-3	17	CASSRTLRDRGTDTQYF	TGTGCCAGCAGCCGTACCCTCCGGGACAGGGGTACAGATACGCAGTATTTT
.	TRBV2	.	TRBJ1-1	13	CASSEGVSTEAFF	TGTGCCAGCAGTGAGGGGGTGAGCACTGAAGCTTTCTTT
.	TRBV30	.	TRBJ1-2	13	CAWSPSRRYGYTF	TGTGCCTGGAGTCCCTCGAGGAGATATGGCTACACCTTC
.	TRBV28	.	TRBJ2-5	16	CASSLIRTETQETQYF	TGTGCCAGCAGTTTAATCCGAACCGAGACCCAAGAGACCCAGTACTTC
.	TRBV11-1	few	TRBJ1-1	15	CASSLAGVWDGEAFF	TGTGCCAGCAGCTTAGCGGGAGTCTGGGACGGTGAAGCTTTCTTT
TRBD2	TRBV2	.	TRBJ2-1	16	CASSEAPSGTVDEQFF	TGTGCCAGCAGTGAGGCCCCTAGCGGGACGGTGGATGAGCAGTTCTTC
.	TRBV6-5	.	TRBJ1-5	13	CASSPRGGQPQHF	TGTGCCAGCAGCCCTCGTGGTGGCCAGCCCCAGCATTTT
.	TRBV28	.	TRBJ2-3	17	CASSFPLGGRETDTQYF	TGTGCCAGCAGTTTTCCCCTCGGGGGCCGAGAGACAGATACGCAGTATTTT
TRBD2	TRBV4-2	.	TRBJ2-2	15	CASSPTSFDPGELFF	TGTGCCAGCAGCCCGACTAGCTTCGACCCCGGGGAGCTGTTTTTT
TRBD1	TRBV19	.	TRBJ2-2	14	CASSIRQGTGELFF	TGTGCCAGTAGTATTCGACAGGGTACGGGGGAGCTGTTTTTT
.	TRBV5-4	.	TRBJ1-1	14	CASSGRGLGTEAFF	TGTGCCAGCAGCGGCCGGGGCCTTGGCACTGAAGCTTTCTTT
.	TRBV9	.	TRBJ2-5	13	CASSPLQKETQYF	TGTGCCAGCAGCCCCCTTCAGAAAGAGACCCAGTACTTC
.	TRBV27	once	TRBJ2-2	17	CASSLERFWTSTGELFF	TGTGCCAGCAGTTTAGAGAGATTCTGGACGAGTACCGGGGAGCTGTTTTTT
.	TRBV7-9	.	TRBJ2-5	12	CASSRVQETQYF	TGTGCCAGCAGCCGGGTCCAAGAGACCCAGTACTTC
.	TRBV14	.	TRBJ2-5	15	CASSQPTGTQETQYF	TGTGCCAGCAGCCAACCAACAGGGACGCAAGAGACCCAGTACTTC
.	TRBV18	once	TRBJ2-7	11	CASSSQGNIDF	TGTGCCAGCTCCTCTCAGGGTAATATTGACTTC
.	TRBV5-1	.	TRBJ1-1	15	CASSTGDTLNTEAFF	TGCGCCAGCAGCACGGGGGACACACTAAACACTGAAGCTTTCTTT
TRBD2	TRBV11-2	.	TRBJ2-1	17	CASSLGGAGGSYNEQFF	TGTGCCAGCAGCTTAGGTGGGGCGGGAGGGTCCTACAATGAGCAGTTCTTC
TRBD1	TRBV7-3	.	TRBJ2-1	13	CASRGQGANEQFF	TGTGCCAGCAGGGGACAGGGGGCGAATGAGCAGTTCTTC
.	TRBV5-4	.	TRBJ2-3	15	CASSLGRASTDTQYF	TGTGCCAGCAGCTTGGGGCGCGCTAGCACAGATACGCAGTATTTT
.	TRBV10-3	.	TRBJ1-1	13	CAISDSGTGEAFF	TGTGCCATCAGTGACTCAGGGACGGGTGAAGCTTTCTTT
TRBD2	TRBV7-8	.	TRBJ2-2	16	CASALRAGGATGELFF	TGTGCCAGCGCCCTCCGGGCGGGGGGCGCCACCGGGGAGCTGTTTTTT
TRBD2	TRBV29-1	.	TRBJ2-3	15	CSVGIAGGPGDTQYF	TGCAGCGTCGGAATAGCGGGAGGGCCGGGAGATACGCAGTATTTT
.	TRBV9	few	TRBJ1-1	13	CASSVDLLGEAFF	TGTGCCAGCAGCGTAGATCTTTTAGGGGAGGCTTTCTTT
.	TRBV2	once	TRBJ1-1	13	CASSADSNTEAFF	TGTGCCAGCAGCGCTGACAGTAACACTGAAGCTTTCTTT
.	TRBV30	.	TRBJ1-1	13	CAWSVGANTEAFF	TGTGCCTGGAGTGTTGGAGCGAACACTGAAGCTTTCTTT
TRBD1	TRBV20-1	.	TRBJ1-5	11	CSASQGTAQHF	TGCAGTGCATCACAGGGGACAGCCCAGCATTTT
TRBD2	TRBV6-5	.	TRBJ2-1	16	CASSYEGTSFTNEQFF	TGTGCCAGCAGTTACGAGGGGACTAGCTTCACCAATGAGCAGTTCTTC
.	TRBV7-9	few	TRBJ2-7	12	CASSLAVREQYF	TGTGCCAGCAGCTTAGCAGTCCGGGAGCAGTACTTC
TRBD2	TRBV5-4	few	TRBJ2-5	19	CASSPHGTSGRVGEETQYF	TGTGCCAGCAGCCCTCACGGGACTAGCGGGAGAGTAGGGGAAGAGACCCAGTACTTC
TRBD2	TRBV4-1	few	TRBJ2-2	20	CASSQEGSGREGTGTGELFF	TGCGCCAGCAGCCAAGAGGGTAGCGGGAGAGAGGGAACGGGCACCGGGGAGCTGTTTTTT
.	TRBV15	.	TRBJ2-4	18	CATSGDLTQGLAKNIQYF	TGTGCCACCAGCGGTGACCTCACACAGGGTTTAGCCAAAAACATTCAGTACTTC
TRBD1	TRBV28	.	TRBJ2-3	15	CASSLWTGNTATQYF	TGTGCCAGCAGTTTATGGACAGGGAACACAGCTACGCAGTATTTT
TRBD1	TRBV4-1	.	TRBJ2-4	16	CASSQEGTGRKNIQYF	TGCGCCAGCAGCCAGGAAGGGACAGGGCGCAAAAACATTCAGTACTTC
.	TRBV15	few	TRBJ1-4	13	CATTVRNNEKLFF	TGTGCCACAACGGTCCGAAATAATGAAAAACTGTTTTTT
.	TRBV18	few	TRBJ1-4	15	CASSPLYQGDEKLFF	TGTGCCAGCTCACCTCTGTACCAGGGAGATGAAAAACTGTTTTTT
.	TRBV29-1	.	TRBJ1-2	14	CSVVRVQDNYGYTF	TGCAGCGTTGTAAGGGTGCAGGATAACTATGGCTACACCTTC
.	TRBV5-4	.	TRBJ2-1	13	CASSLTGNNEQFF	TGTGCCAGCAGCTTGACAGGGAACAATGAGCAGTTCTTC
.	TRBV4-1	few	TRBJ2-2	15	CATRLQGDNTGELFF	TGCGCCACCAGATTACAGGGAGATAACACCGGGGAGCTGTTTTTT
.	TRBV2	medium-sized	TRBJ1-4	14	CASSVGNGGEKLFF	TGTGCCAGCAGTGTTGGGAATGGAGGAGAAAAACTGTTTTTT
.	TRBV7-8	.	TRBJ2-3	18	CASSGRQGAGLFTDTQYF	TGTGCCAGCAGCGGACGACAGGGAGCGGGGTTATTCACAGATACGCAGTATTTT